This T cell receptor beta chain emerged from a study of shared clonotypes between healthy human individuals. The naive CD8 fraction comprised CD45RO-negative cells positively selected for CCR7 and excluded terminally differentiated effector memory CD45RA+ cells. The sorted-subset replicate PCRs were given 150 to 200 ng DNA, which is tens of thousands of T cell genomes. Clones were read by immunoSEQ multiplex PCR, and TCRdb kept only the in-frame ones, dropping some. The sample includes over 2 million clones, around 96% of them seen just once. There are 15 residues in the CDR3. J was trimmed by 4 bases and V by 4 bases; bases with no gene match: 11. Per the germline V gene, CDR1 is SGHDT and CDR2 is YYEEEE.

The sample taken for sequencing was naive CD8+ T cells sorted from blood. The receptor was isolated from a man in his late teens or twenties in good health. The rearrangement joins TRBV5-6 to TRBJ2-7; 7 nucleotides line up with TRBD1. The CDR3 sequence is CASSPGTVSTYEQYF. The DNA of the CDR3 is TGTGCCAGCAGCCCTGGGACAGTATCGACTTACGAGCAGTACTTC.